The 4 T cell receptor beta chains below all came from one sample that was sequenced in a study of cytomegalovirus exposure and HLA in healthy donors. PCR employed 60 Vbeta and 13 Jbeta primers. The assay was immunoSEQ multiplex PCR, and TCRdb's table has in-frame clones only and misses some. The top ten hold 1.5% to 2.5% of the sample, which has roughly 130,000 clones, around 80% seen once. Sequences were obtained from PBMCs. The receptors were gathered from a man younger than 35 in good health and CMV-seronegative.

This chain connects TRBV4-3 to TRBJ1-3; D call uncertain. The CDR3 has 17 amino acids. Germline V gene data show CDR1 as LGHNA and CDR2 as YSLEER. With 0 bases removed from V and 4 bases from J, the gap between germline ends came to 16 bases. The CDR3 bases are TGCGCCAGCAGCCAAGAAATCATCGGAGCGCGCGGAAACACCATATATTTT. It encodes CASSQEIIGARGNTIYF.

J is TRBJ2-1 and V is TRBV19; 7 bases agree with TRBD1. The CDR3 covers 13 residues. With V trimmed by 4 bases and J by 15 bases, 12 bases remained unmatched. Germline loops: CDR1 LNHDA, CDR2 SQIVND (reference sequence). The CDR3 DNA follows: TGTGCCAGTAGTACCCGACAGGGTCGGTTTCTGTTCTTC. Translated, it gives CASSTRQGRFLFF.

There are a few counts of this clone. The chain joins TRBV6-5 to TRBJ1-2; 9 nucleotides match TRBD1. The germline V gene has CDR1 MNHEY and CDR2 SVGAGI. J was trimmed by 3 bases and V by 1 base; bases with no gene match: 3. The CDR3 is 15 amino acids. DNA of the CDR3: TGTGCCAGCAGTTACTATGGGACAGGGCACTATGGCTACACCTTC. Translated: CASSYYGTGHYGYTF.

The chain's CDR3 is CASSLDRLLGGNGELFF. For the CDR3, the DNA is TGTGCCAGCAGCTTAGATAGACTGCTAGGGGGCAACGGGGAGCTGTTTTTT. V is TRBV7-6 and J is TRBJ2-2; TRBD1 matches 7 bases. The CDR3 contains 17 residues. The germline CDR1 and CDR2 sequences are SGHVS and FNYEAQ. With 1 base clipped from V and 7 bases from J, the junction kept 12 bases outside the gene matches.